Listed below are T cell receptor beta chains from one sample, sequenced in a study of cytomegalovirus exposure and HLA in healthy donors. The data were produced by immunoSEQ multiplex PCR, yet TCRdb's version contains in-frame clones alone and is incomplete. The sample holds 100,000 to 150,000 clones. Sample: PBMCs. All receptors derive from a young man in good health and CMV-seronegative. Each CDR3 is given without its conserved first and last residue.

v_call	j_call	cdr3_aa
TRBV19	TRBJ2-3	ASSMRDFTDTQY
TRBV10-1	TRBJ2-3	ASSVGPIGDTQY
TRBV13	TRBJ2-2	ASSLEIDRGRTGELF
TRBV4-3	TRBJ2-7	ASSQGGEVVYEQY
TRBV28	TRBJ1-5	ASRRGQGPQPQH
TRBV6-1	TRBJ2-5	ASTPLGVPGETQY
TRBV28	TRBJ1-2	ASDGQGPSGYT
TRBV5-6	TRBJ2-1	ASDLAGVDNEQF
TRBV10-3	TRBJ1-1	AISESEDTNTEAF
TRBV6-5	TRBJ2-5	ASSYLAGRETQY
TRBV6-1	TRBJ2-7	ASSESRVYEQY
TRBV11-3	TRBJ2-2	ASSLDGTAGELF
TRBV5-1	TRBJ1-4	ASSFEENEKLF
TRBV2	TRBJ2-6	ASSVGSSGANVLT
TRBV11-2	TRBJ1-1	ASSLAVVRNTEAF
TRBV19	TRBJ1-1	ASSRDRNTEAF
TRBV28	TRBJ1-6	ASSSPGQVNSPLH
TRBV6-1	TRBJ1-1	ASGGLTGRNTEAF
TRBV27	TRBJ1-5	ASSLRSEQPQH
TRBV5-4	TRBJ2-2	ASSLGLAGVETGELF
TRBV4-3	TRBJ2-7	ASSQAMAGAPYEQY
TRBV19	TRBJ1-4	ASTLTGESEKLF
TRBV27	TRBJ2-1	ASSLAGAEQF
TRBV5-5	TRBJ2-2	ASSLAGQNTGELF
TRBV4-2	TRBJ2-7	ASSQVPTGSNEQY
TRBV7-6	TRBJ2-7	ASSLLTGHEQY
TRBV27	TRBJ1-1	ASSPGWPAMNTEAF
TRBV2	TRBJ1-2	ASSERTSYGYT
TRBV18	TRBJ2-1	ASSPQSRSYNEQF
TRBV5-1	TRBJ1-2	ASSLGPRSLDYGYT
TRBV6-6	TRBJ1-3	ASIEIQGSGNTIY
TRBV28	TRBJ1-1	ASSSIVFTEAF
TRBV28	-	ASSTPKYNLTYEQY
TRBV6-6	TRBJ2-7	ASSQSGTGPYEQY
TRBV7-2	TRBJ2-7	ASSLRQDGGGY
TRBV11-2	TRBJ2-3	ASSLPSGGAGVY
TRBV27	TRBJ1-2	ASSFDGVNFYGYT
TRBV7-2	TRBJ1-1	ASRRSDTEAF
TRBV30	TRBJ1-4	AWSLKGGGLGEKLF
TRBV30	TRBJ2-7	ASTFSGYEQY
TRBV5-1	TRBJ1-2	ASSSYGQTFSGYT
TRBV7-2	TRBJ2-5	ASSLFTGGQETQY
TRBV5-1	TRBJ2-7	ASSLTQSGEQY
TRBV29-1	TRBJ1-3	SATGGYSGNTIY